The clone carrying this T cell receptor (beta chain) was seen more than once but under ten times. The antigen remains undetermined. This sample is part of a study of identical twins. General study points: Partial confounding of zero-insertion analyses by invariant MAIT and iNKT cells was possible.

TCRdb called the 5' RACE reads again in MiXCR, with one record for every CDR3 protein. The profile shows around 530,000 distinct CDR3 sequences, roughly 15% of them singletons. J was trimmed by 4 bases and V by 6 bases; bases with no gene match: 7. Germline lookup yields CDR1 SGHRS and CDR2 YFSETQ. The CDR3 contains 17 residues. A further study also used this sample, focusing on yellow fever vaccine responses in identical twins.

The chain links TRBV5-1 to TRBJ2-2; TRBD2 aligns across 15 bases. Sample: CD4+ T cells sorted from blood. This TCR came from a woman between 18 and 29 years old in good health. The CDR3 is CASTTGTSGGLTGELFF. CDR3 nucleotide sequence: TGCGCCAGCACCACCGGGACTAGCGGGGGGCTCACCGGGGAGCTGTTTTTT. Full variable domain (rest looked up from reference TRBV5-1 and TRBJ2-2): KAGVTQTPRYLIKTRGQQVTLSCSPISGHRSVSWYQQTPGQGLQFLFEYFSETQRNKGNFPGRFSGRQFSNSRSEMNVSTLELGDSALYLCASTTGTSGGLTGELFFGEGSRLTVL.